This paragraph reports one TCR beta chain. Its specificity is not known. Each of the patients experienced relapse following autologous stem cell transplantation, and their brentuximab vedotin exposure differed. With magnetic negative selection, CD4+ T cells were purified from PBMCs that had been thawed. The sample comes from a study of PD-1 blockade in classical Hodgkin lymphoma. The data were produced by immunoSEQ multiplex PCR, yet TCRdb's version contains in-frame clones alone and is incomplete. The sample contains tens of thousands of clones, 84% of which appear only once. The ends were cut back, 2 bases at V and 2 bases at J, with 8 bases in the middle. The length of the CDR3 is 14 residues. Looked up from germline, CDR1 is SGHDT and CDR2 is YYEEEE. Notes on the study in general: Compared with healthy donors, newly diagnosed patients reportedly showed lower baseline TCR diversity. CD4+ TCR diversity, unlike CD8+, climbed significantly by C4D1. The baseline diversity of complete responders showed similarity to that of newly diagnosed patients. Patients excluded were those beginning nivolumab under 1 year after ASCT.

The receptor comes from a human donor with classical Hodgkin lymphoma. The source material was CD4+ T cells from blood, sampled at baseline. The V call is TRBV5-6, the J call TRBJ1-3; D unclear. CDR3 coding DNA: TGTGCCAGCAGCTTATTCCAGCCTGGAAACACCATATATTTT. Its translation is CASSLFQPGNTIYF. Drawing the rest from reference TRBV5-6 and TRBJ1-3, the complete variable domain is DAGVTQSPTHLIKTRGQQVTLRCSPKSGHDTVSWYQQALGQGPQFIFQYYEEEERQRGNFPDRFSGHQFPNYSSELNVNALLLGDSALYLCASSLFQPGNTIYFGEGSWLTVV.